This TCR beta chain was identified during a study of cytomegalovirus exposure and HLA in healthy donors. Study-wide points: Confirmation in vitro established that three CMV-associated chains were specific for CMV antigens. The study recorded 164 TCR beta chains that were cytomegalovirus-associated.

Germline CDR1 and CDR2: SGHNT and YYREEE (reference sequence). Trimming left V 7 bases short and J 1 base short, with 19 bases between. This CDR3 is built from 16 residues. The table came from immunoSEQ multiplex PCR; TCRdb's copy has only in-frame clones and leaves some out. Of 300,000 to 450,000 clones in the sample, about nine tenths were seen once. In regard to this clone: The antigen is undetermined.

What was sequenced was PBMCs. This chain connects TRBV5-4 to TRBJ2-3; D is perhaps TRBD2 (7 bases). The sequence came from a woman between 18 and 30 years old in good health and CMV-seronegative. CDR3 amino acids: CASRPGGGARTDTQYF. Written as DNA, the CDR3 is TGTGCCAGCCGACCGGGGGGCGGGGCTCGCACAGATACGCAGTATTTT.